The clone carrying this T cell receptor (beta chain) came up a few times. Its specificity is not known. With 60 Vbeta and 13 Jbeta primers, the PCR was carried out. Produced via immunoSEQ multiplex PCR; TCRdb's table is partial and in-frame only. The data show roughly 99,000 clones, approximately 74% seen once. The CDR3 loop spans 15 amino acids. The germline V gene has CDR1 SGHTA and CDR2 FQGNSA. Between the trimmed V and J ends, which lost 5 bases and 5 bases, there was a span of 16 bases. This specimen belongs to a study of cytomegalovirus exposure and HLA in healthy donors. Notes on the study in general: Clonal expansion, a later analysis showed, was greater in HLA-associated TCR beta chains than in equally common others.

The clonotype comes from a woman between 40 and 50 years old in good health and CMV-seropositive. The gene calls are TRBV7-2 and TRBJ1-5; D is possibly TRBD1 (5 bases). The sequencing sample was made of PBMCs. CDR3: CASSPGGGAYQPQHF. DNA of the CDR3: TGTGCCAGCAGCCCCGGGGGAGGGGCTTATCAGCCCCAGCATTTT.